This is a list of T cell receptor beta chains from one sample in a study of blood T cell repertoires in COVID-19. Repertoires were generated with immunoSEQ multiplex PCR, while TCRdb's copy carries only in-frame clones and drops some. The sample carries about 190,000 clones, about 80% recorded once. The sample consisted of peripheral blood. The receptors were sampled from a woman aged 55-69 years with COVID-19, enrolled during active disease. Each CDR3 is given with its conserved first and last residue. The D gene is left open where the match is weak. Rows give clone size only sometimes, using once, few, many, or a class for an expanded clone.

V gene	D gene	J gene	clone size	CDR3 protein	CDR3 DNA
TRBV12-3/TRBV12-4	TRBD1	TRBJ1-2	few	CASSRQGHYGYTF	TGTGCCAGCAGTCGACAGGGTCACTATGGCTACACCTTC
TRBV19	.	TRBJ1-1	.	CASSMIRGAGTEAFF	TGTGCCAGTAGTATGATTCGGGGGGCTGGCACTGAAGCTTTCTTT
TRBV9	TRBD2	TRBJ2-1	.	CASSAHFSGPTYNEQFF	TGTGCCAGCAGCGCCCATTTTAGCGGGCCCACCTACAATGAGCAGTTCTTC
TRBV4-2	TRBD2	TRBJ2-2	.	CASSPEAGVSGELFF	TGTGCCAGCAGCCCAGAAGCGGGAGTATCCGGGGAGCTGTTTTTT
TRBV5-1	TRBD1	TRBJ2-7	.	CASSLAPTGTVNSYEQYF	TGCGCCAGCAGCTTGGCCCCTACCGGGACAGTGAACTCCTACGAGCAGTACTTC
TRBV27	.	TRBJ1-1	.	CASGSMLTGTEAFF	TGTGCCAGCGGGTCGATGCTCACGGGCACTGAAGCTTTCTTT
TRBV7-8	TRBD1	TRBJ1-2	.	CASSLRQGPVYGYTF	TGTGCCAGCAGCTTAAGACAGGGCCCAGTCTATGGCTACACCTTC
TRBV28	TRBD1	TRBJ1-6	.	CASSSNPGTGDSPLHF	TGTGCCAGCAGTTCGAACCCCGGGACAGGGGATTCACCCCTCCACTTT
TRBV28	.	TRBJ2-5	.	CASSFGIEGTQYF	TGTGCCAGCAGTTTCGGCATCGAGGGCACCCAGTACTTC
TRBV2	.	TRBJ2-1	.	CASYLGHYNEQFF	TGTGCCAGCTATCTGGGCCACTACAATGAGCAGTTCTTC